The TCR beta chain under discussion was sequenced for a study of shared clonotypes between healthy human individuals. General study findings and limits: The researchers took only blood, and tissue repertoires probably look different. In general, naive subsets displayed greater estimated richness than memory subsets did.

About this clone itself: The antigen is not known.

The CDR3 spans 14 residues. Germline V lookup: CDR1 SEHNR, CDR2 FQNEAQ (reference sequence). Trimming removed 1 base at V and 2 bases at J, with 6 bases between. Clones were read by immunoSEQ multiplex PCR, and TCRdb kept only the in-frame ones, dropping some. The sample has more than 500,000 clones; approximately 94% are singletons. The receptor was derived from a woman aged 30 to 39 in good health. The V call is TRBV7-9, the J call TRBJ1-3, with D unclear. The sequenced material came from naive CD4+ T cells sorted from blood. The sample's subset: CD45RA+ positively selected. The CDR3 is CASSLGSTGNTIYF. CDR3 sequence (DNA): TGTGCCAGCAGCTTAGGGTCGACTGGAAACACCATATATTTT.